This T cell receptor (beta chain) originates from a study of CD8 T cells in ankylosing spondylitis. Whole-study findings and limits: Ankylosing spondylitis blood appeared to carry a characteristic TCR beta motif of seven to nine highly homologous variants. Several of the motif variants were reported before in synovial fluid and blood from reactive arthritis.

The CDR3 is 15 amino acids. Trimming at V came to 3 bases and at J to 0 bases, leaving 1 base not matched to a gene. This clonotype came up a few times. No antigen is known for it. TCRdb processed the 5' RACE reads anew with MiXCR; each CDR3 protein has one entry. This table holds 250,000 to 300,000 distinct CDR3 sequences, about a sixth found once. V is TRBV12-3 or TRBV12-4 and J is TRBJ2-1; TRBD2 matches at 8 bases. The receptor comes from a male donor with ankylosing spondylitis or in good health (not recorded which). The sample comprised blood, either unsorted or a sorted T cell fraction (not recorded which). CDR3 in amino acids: CASSLTSVSYNEQFF. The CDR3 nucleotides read TGTGCCAGCAGTTTGACTAGCGTCTCCTACAATGAGCAGTTCTTC.